This TCR beta chain stems from a study of blood T cell repertoires in COVID-19. Turning to the study itself: Sites in the United States, Italy and Spain provided acute and convalescent COVID-19 samples.

Germline CDR1 reads KGHDR; CDR2 reads SFDVKD. The CDR3 covers 14 residues. V was pared by 3 bases and J by 4 bases, with 2 bases of the junction left unmatched. Source study methods: Reference gene primer amplification yielded estimated nucleated cell counts. Here immunoSEQ multiplex PCR was the method, and the copy in TCRdb shows in-frame clones only, minus some. The V and J calls and the clone size are those of that table, but D and trimming were determined from the DNA. The sample has about 280,000 clones, approximately 90% seen once. The sequenced sample consisted of peripheral blood. V is TRBV24-1 and J is TRBJ2-7; TRBD1 matches 10 bases. This TCR came from a man in his forties or fifties with acute or convalescent COVID-19. CDR3 in DNA: TGTGCCACCAGTGATGGGACAGGGGTTTACGAGCAGTACTTC. This encodes CATSDGTGVYEQYF.